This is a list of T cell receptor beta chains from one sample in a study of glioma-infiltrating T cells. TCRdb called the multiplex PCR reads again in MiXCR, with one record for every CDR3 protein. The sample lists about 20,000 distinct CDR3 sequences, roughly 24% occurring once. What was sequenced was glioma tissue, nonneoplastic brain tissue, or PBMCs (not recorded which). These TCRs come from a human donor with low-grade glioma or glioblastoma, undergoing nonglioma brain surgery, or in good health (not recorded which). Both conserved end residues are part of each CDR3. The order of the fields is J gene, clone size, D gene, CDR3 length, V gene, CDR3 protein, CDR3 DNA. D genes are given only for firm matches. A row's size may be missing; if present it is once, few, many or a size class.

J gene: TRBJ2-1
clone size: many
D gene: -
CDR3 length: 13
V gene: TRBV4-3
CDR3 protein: CASSQGYYNEQFF
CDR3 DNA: TGCGCCAGCAGCCAGGGGTACTACAATGAGCAGTTCTTC

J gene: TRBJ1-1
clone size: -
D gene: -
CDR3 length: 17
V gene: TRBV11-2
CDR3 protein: CASSLDLWPPGLFEAFF
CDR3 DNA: TGTGCCAGCAGCTTAGATCTTTGGCCCCCCGGGCTCTTTGAAGCTTTCTTT

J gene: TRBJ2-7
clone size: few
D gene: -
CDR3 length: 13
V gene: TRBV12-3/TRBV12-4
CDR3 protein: CASTDGRSYEQYF
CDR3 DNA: TGTGCCAGCACCGACGGTCGGTCCTACGAGCAGTACTTC

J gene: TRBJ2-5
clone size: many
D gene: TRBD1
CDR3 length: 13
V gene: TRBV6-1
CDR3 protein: CATRDRGQETQYF
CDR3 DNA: TGTGCCACCCGGGACAGGGGGCAAGAGACCCAGTACTTC

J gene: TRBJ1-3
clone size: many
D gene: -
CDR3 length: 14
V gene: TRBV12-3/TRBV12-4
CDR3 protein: CASRVGPGVNTIYF
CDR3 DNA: TGTGCCAGCCGGGTGGGCCCGGGGGTAAACACCATATATTTT

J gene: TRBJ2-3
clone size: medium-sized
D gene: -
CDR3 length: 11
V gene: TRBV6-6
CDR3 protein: CASSYLEAQYF
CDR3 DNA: TGTGCCAGCAGTTACTTGGAAGCGCAGTATTTT

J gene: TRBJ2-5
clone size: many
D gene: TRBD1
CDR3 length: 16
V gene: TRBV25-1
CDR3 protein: CASSPLGWDRQETQYF
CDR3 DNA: TGTGCCAGCTCGCCCTTAGGGTGGGACAGGCAAGAGACCCAGTACTTC

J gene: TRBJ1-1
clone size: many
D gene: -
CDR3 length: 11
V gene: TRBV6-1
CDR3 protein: CASSFGSKAFF
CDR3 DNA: TGTGCCAGCAGTTTTGGCAGTAAAGCTTTCTTT

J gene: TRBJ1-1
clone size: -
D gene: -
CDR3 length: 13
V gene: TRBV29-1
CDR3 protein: CSVPDRLGTEAFF
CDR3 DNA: TGCAGCGTACCTGACAGGCTAGGAACTGAAGCTTTCTTT

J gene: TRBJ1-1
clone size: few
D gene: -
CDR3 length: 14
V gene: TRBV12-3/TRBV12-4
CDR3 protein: CASRQQNMNTEAFF
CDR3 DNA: TGTGCCAGCAGACAACAGAACATGAACACTGAAGCTTTCTTT

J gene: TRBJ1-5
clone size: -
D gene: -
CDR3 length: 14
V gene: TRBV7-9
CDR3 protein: CASSLGGGNQPQHF
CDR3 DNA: TGTGCCAGCAGCTTAGGAGGCGGCAATCAGCCCCAGCATTTT

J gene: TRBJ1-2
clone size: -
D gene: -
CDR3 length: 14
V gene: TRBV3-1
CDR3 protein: CASSQGIDSRGYTF
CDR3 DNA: TGTGCCAGCAGCCAAGGAATCGACAGCCGGGGCTACACCTTC

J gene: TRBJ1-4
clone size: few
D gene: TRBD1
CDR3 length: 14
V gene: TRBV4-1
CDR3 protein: CASSQGTGTEKLFF
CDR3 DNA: TGCGCCAGCAGCCAAGGGACAGGGACAGAAAAACTGTTTTTT

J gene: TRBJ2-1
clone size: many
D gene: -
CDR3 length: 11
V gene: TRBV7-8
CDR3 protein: CAVKSVGEQFF
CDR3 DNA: TGTGCCGTAAAGTCGGTTGGTGAGCAGTTCTTC

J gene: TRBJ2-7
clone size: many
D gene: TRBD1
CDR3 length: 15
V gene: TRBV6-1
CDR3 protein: CASSRTGQGTYEQYF
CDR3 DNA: TGTGCCAGCAGCCGGACGGGACAGGGAACCTACGAGCAGTACTTC

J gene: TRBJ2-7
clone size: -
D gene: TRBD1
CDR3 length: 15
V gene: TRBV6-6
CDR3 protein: CASSYVGQGRYEQYF
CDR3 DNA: TGTGCCAGCAGTTACGTAGGACAGGGGCGATACGAGCAGTACTTC

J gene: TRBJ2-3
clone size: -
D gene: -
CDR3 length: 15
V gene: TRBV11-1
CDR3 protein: CASSTQRSSTDTQYF
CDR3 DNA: TGTGCCAGCAGCACCCAGCGGAGCAGCACAGATACGCAGTATTTT

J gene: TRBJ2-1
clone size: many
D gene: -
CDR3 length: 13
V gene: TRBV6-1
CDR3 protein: CASPGANGNEQFF
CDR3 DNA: TGTGCCAGCCCGGGGGCGAATGGCAATGAGCAGTTCTTC

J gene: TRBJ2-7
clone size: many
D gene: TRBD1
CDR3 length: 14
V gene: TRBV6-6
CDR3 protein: CASSYGTGGYEQYF
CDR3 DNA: TGTGCCAGCAGTTACGGGACAGGGGGATACGAGCAGTACTTC

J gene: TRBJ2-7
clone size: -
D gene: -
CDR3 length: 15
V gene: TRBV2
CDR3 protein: CASSEAMAGYYEQYF
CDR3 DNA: TGTGCCAGCAGTGAAGCGATGGCCGGATACTACGAGCAGTACTTC

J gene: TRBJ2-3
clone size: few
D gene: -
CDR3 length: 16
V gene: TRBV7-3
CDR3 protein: CASSLTAGLGIDTQYF
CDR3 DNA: TGTGCCAGCAGCTTAACGGCCGGGTTGGGTATAGATACGCAGTATTTT

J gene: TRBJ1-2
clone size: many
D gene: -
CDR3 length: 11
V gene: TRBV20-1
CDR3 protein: CSANLMYGYTF
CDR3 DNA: TGCAGTGCTAACCTCATGTATGGCTACACCTTC

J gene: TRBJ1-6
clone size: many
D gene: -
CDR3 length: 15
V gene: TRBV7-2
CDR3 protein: CASSQSQGKGSPLHF
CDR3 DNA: TGTGCCAGCAGCCAAAGCCAGGGCAAAGGTTCACCCCTCCACTTT

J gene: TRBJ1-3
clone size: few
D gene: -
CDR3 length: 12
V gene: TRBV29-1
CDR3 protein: CSAEDSGNTIYF
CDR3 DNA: TGCAGCGCCGAGGACTCTGGAAACACCATATATTTT

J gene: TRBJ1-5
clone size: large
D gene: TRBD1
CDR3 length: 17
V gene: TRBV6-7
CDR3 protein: CASSYSIRDRGYQPQHF
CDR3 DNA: TGTGCCAGCAGTTACTCGATACGGGACAGGGGATATCAGCCCCAGCATTTT

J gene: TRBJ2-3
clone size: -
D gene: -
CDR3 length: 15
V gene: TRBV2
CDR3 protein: CASSGGFGLSDTQYF
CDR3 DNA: TGTGCCAGCAGTGGAGGCTTTGGGCTTTCAGATACGCAGTATTTT

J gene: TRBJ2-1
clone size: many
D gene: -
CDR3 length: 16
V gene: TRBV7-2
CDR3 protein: CASSLSAPERGNEQFF
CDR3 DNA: TGTGCCAGCAGCTTATCGGCCCCGGAGAGAGGCAATGAGCAGTTCTTC

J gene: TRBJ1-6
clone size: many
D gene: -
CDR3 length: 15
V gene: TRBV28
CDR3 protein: CASTPGEGGNSPLHF
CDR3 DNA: TGTGCCAGCACCCCCGGGGAGGGAGGTAATTCACCCCTCCACTTT